The 22 T cell receptor beta chains below were found in one sample sequenced in a study of T cell changes during pregnancy in multiple sclerosis. Assay used: immunoSEQ multiplex PCR; TCRdb lists only in-frame clones, some missing. The top ten hold about 0.45% of the sample, which has approximately 87,000 clones, about nine tenths seen once. The sequencing used CD4+ T cells from peripheral blood mononuclear cells, collected in the second trimester of pregnancy. These TCRs come from a female donor with multiple sclerosis, enrolled in a pregnancy study.

The chain carries TRBV28 and TRBJ1-5, with 8 nucleotides matching TRBD1. Germline V CDR1 and CDR2: MDHEN, SYDVKM. V gave up 8 bases and J gave up 3 bases; unmatched junction bases: 6. The CDR3 consists of 14 residues. The CDR3 DNA reads TGTGCCAGCCGGGGACAGGCGCACAATCAGCCCCAGCATTTT. Translating gives CASRGQAHNQPQHF.

This chain links TRBV5-4 with TRBJ2-2, with D possibly TRBD1 on 5 matching bases. Germline-derived CDR1 and CDR2 are SGHNT and YYREEE (reference sequence). With 0 bases removed from V and 3 bases from J, the gap between germline ends came to 12 bases. CDR3 length: 16 residues. The CDR3 DNA reads as TGTGCCAGCAGCTTGGGGGCAGGGTTGGACACCGGGGAGCTGTTTTTT. Its protein is CASSLGAGLDTGELFF. The whole variable domain, filled in from reference TRBV5-4 and TRBJ2-2, reads ETGVTQSPTHLIKTRGQQVTLRCSSQSGHNTVSWYQQALGQGPQFIFQYYREEENGRGNFPPRFSGLQFPNYSSELNVNALELDDSALYLCASSLGAGLDTGELFFGEGSRLTVL.

The V call is TRBV7-3, the J call TRBJ2-3, with TRBD2 matching over 7 bases. Germline values: CDR1 SGHTA, CDR2 FQGTGA. V gave up 5 bases and J gave up 1 base; unmatched junction bases: 6. This CDR3 is built from 15 residues. Here the CDR3 reads CASSIQSGGTDTQYF. CDR3 DNA sequence: TGTGCCAGCAGCATTCAAAGCGGGGGCACAGATACGCAGTATTTT.

V usage is TRBV5-1 and J usage is TRBJ1-4, with TRBD1 matching over 7 bases. CDR3 size: 13 residues. Germline CDR1 reads SGHRS; CDR2 reads YFSETQ. J was trimmed by 4 bases and V by 3 bases; bases with no gene match: 0. The CDR3 is CASSWDSNEKLFF. CDR3 in DNA: TGCGCCAGCAGCTGGGACAGTAATGAAAAACTGTTTTTT.

V gene TRBV2 combines with J gene TRBJ2-5, with D possibly TRBD1 on 6 matching bases. Germline assignment: CDR1 SNHLY and CDR2 FYNNEI. There are 12 residues in the CDR3. V lost 8 bases and J lost 5, with 12 bases in between. CDR3 DNA sequence: TGTGCCAGCCGCAGGGGTGGGGAGACCCAGTACTTC. Translating it yields CASRRGGETQYF. The variable domain in full, completed from reference TRBV2 and TRBJ2-5, reads EPEVTQTPSHQVTQMGQEVILRCVPISNHLYFYWYRQILGQKVEFLVSFYNNEISEKSEIFDDQFSVERPDGSNFTLKIRSTKLEDSAMYFCASRRGGETQYFGPGTRLLVL.

This clone has just one count. The V and J genes are TRBV19 and TRBJ2-1; 14 bases are shared with TRBD2. Per germline, CDR1 LNHDA and CDR2 SQIVND (reference sequence). Unmatched junction bases numbered 14, after V lost 3 bases and J lost 7 bases. The CDR3 length is 19 residues. This CDR3 reads CASSIGLAGGRRLGNEQFF. CDR3 nucleotide sequence: TGTGCCAGTAGTATCGGACTAGCGGGGGGCAGACGCCTAGGGAATGAGCAGTTCTTC.

The V gene is TRBV2, the J gene TRBJ1-2; 9 bases are shared with TRBD1. Unmatched junction bases numbered 4, after V lost 2 bases and J lost 3 bases. The CDR3 is made up of 15 amino acids. Per the germline V gene, CDR1 is SNHLY and CDR2 is FYNNEI. The CDR3 reads CASSEQTGGHYGYTF. The CDR3 nucleotides are TGTGCCAGCAGTGAACAAACAGGGGGCCACTATGGCTACACCTTC. Looking up the rest from reference TRBV2 and TRBJ1-2 gives the full variable domain: EPEVTQTPSHQVTQMGQEVILRCVPISNHLYFYWYRQILGQKVEFLVSFYNNEISEKSEIFDDQFSVERPDGSNFTLKIRSTKLEDSAMYFCASSEQTGGHYGYTFGSGTRLTVV.

The chain carries TRBV27 and TRBJ2-1, with D possibly TRBD1 on 6 matching bases. V shed 3 bases and J shed 2 bases, with 8 bases lying between them. The CDR3 is made up of 14 amino acids. The germline gives CDR1 MNHEY, CDR2 SMNVEV (reference sequence). CDR3: CASSFRGTYNEQFF. CDR3 DNA sequence: TGTGCCAGCAGTTTCAGGGGAACCTACAATGAGCAGTTCTTC.

This clone was seen a single time. The rearrangement uses TRBV10-1 and TRBJ2-3; the D gene is possibly TRBD1 (6 bases). The CDR3 is 17 residues long. The V end lost 0 bases, the J end lost 9 bases, and 22 bases lay between the germline ends. Per the germline V gene, CDR1 is WNHNN and CDR2 is SYGVQD (reference sequence). Here the CDR3 reads CASSESTTAEERGTQYF. CDR3 DNA: TGCGCCAGCAGTGAGTCGACTACGGCGGAAGAGAGGGGGACGCAGTATTTT.

This rearrangement joins TRBV19 to TRBJ1-2; 7 bases are shared with TRBD1. There are 12 residues in the CDR3. V gave up 4 bases and J gave up 4 bases; unmatched junction bases: 0. Per the germline V gene, CDR1 is LNHDA and CDR2 is SQIVND (reference sequence). The CDR3 nucleotides are TGTGCCAGTAGTACAGGGGGCTATGGCTACACCTTC. The encoded protein is CASSTGGYGYTF.

The rearrangement uses TRBV27 and TRBJ2-3; the D gene is possibly TRBD2 (6 bases). This CDR3 has 16 residues. Germline CDR1 MNHEY, CDR2 SMNVEV (reference sequence). V lost 5 bases to trimming and J lost 5 bases, with 20 bases between them. CDR3 amino acids: CASSETTGLGGDTQYF. CDR3 DNA sequence: TGTGCCAGCAGTGAGACCACCGGACTGGGAGGAGATACGCAGTATTTT.

The chain carries TRBV10-3 and TRBJ1-1, with 9 positions matching TRBD1. Germline CDR1 is ENHRY and CDR2 is SYGVKD. The length of the CDR3 is 15 residues. V trimming: 6 bases; J trimming: 0 bases; junction bases outside the gene matches: 5. The CDR3 sequence: CAIRRDREMNTEAFF. The CDR3 DNA follows: TGTGCCATCAGACGGGACAGGGAAATGAACACTGAAGCTTTCTTT.

The rearrangement joins TRBV5-1 to TRBJ2-7; 8 bases align to TRBD1. The CDR3 contains 15 residues. Germline assignment: CDR1 SGHRS and CDR2 YFSETQ. The V segment lost 0 bases and the J segment 5 bases; nucleotides outside the gene matches: 7. The CDR3 DNA sequence: TGCGCCAGCAGCTTGGATCAGGGGGCTATCGACGAGCAGTACTTC. It encodes CASSLDQGAIDEQYF.

The chain couples TRBV15 to TRBJ2-1; maybe TRBD1 (6 bases). Trimming stripped 1 base from V and 7 bases from J, with 20 bases between. CDR3 length equals 17 residues. The germline CDR1 and CDR2 sequences are LNHNV and YYDKDF (reference sequence). CDR3 region: CATSRGRRTDPRNEQFF. CDR3 DNA sequence: TGTGCCACCAGCAGAGGTCGACGGACAGACCCGAGGAATGAGCAGTTCTTC.

The genes are TRBV5-6 and TRBJ1-5, with a weak D call TRBD1 (5 bases). This CDR3 contains 15 residues. The V and J ends lost 2 bases and 1 base respectively, with 10 bases between them. The germline V gene encodes CDR1 SGHDT and CDR2 YYEEEE. DNA of the CDR3: TGTGCCAGCAGCTTTGGGGCTAACAGCAATCAGCCCCAGCATTTT. Its translation is CASSFGANSNQPQHF.

This sequence joins TRBV28 and TRBJ1-4; TRBD1 aligns across 10 bases. CDR1 MDHEN and CDR2 SYDVKM come from the germline V gene. The CDR3 covers 15 residues. The V gene end was trimmed by 4 bases and the J gene end by 8 bases; junction bases not matched to a gene: 7. DNA for the CDR3: TGTGCCAGCAGTTCAGGACAGGGGGGGAACGAAAAACTGTTTTTT. Translating it yields CASSSGQGGNEKLFF.

The chain employs TRBV14 and TRBJ2-7; D unclear. The CDR3 spans 12 residues. The V gene's germline CDR1 is SGHDN and CDR2 FVKESK. V lost 3 bases, J lost 7 bases, and 10 bases lay in between. In DNA, the CDR3 is TGTGCCAGCAGCCATCAATACGGGGAGCAGTACTTC. It codes for CASSHQYGEQYF.

V usage is TRBV6-5 and J usage is TRBJ2-2; D may be TRBD2 (5 bases). The CDR3 runs 13 residues. The V end lost 5 bases, the J end lost 3 bases, and 7 bases lay between the germline ends. Germline V lookup: CDR1 MNHEY, CDR2 SVGAGI. The CDR3 DNA reads TGTGCCAGCAGTCGGAGGTACACCGGGGAGCTGTTTTTT. Translating it yields CASSRRYTGELFF.

The V call is TRBV7-3, the J call TRBJ2-5; possible D gene TRBD2, 5 bases. Trimming took 5 bases from V and 3 from J, leaving 10 bases between them. CDR1 is SGHTA, CDR2 FQGTGA, per germline. The CDR3 sequence is 13 residues long. CDR3 sequence: CASSVTRKETQYF. The CDR3 nucleotides read TGTGCCAGCAGCGTTACTAGGAAAGAGACCCAGTACTTC.

This clone has a single count. V gene TRBV4-2 combines with J gene TRBJ2-1, with 9 nucleotides matching TRBD2. CDR1 and CDR2 from the germline V gene are LGHNA and YNFKEQ. The CDR3 loop spans 15 amino acids. Trimming took 0 bases from V and 6 from J; bases not matched to a gene: 3. The DNA for the CDR3 is TGTGCCAGCAGCCAAGAGAGACTAGCGGTCAATGAGCAGTTCTTC. It translates to CASSQERLAVNEQFF.

The chain couples TRBV18 to TRBJ2-7; tentative D call: TRBD1 (6 bases). The germline V and J ends were trimmed by 3 bases and 7 bases, with 10 bases remaining between them. The germline V gene encodes CDR1 KGHSH and CDR2 LQKENI. CDR3 length: 12 residues. The CDR3 DNA follows: TGTGCCAGCTCACCGGGGACAAATGAGCAGTACTTC. It is translated as CASSPGTNEQYF.

V gene TRBV27 combines with J gene TRBJ2-5, with D perhaps TRBD1 (5 bases). Trimming pared 6 bases from V and 9 bases from J, leaving 17 bases between. This CDR3 comprises 13 residues. Germline values: CDR1 MNHEY, CDR2 SMNVEV (reference sequence). CDR3 in DNA: TGTGCCAGCAGCCCCACCAGGGTTGGGGCCCAGTACTTC. Residues: CASSPTRVGAQYF.